Listed here are 11 T cell receptor beta chains from one sample, sequenced in a study of control samples from healthy donors and cancer patients (dated by TCRdb to about 2020). The library was produced with the immunoSEQ multiplex PCR assay. What TCRdb holds here is the immuneACCESS table cut down to in-frame rearrangements. Part of the clones is not present; checked against another copy, under half of the missing clones reflect an unresolved V gene, and the others are unexplained. The sample table contains 95,000 to 100,000 clones; only one count was recorded for about four fifths of them. 2% to 2.5% of the sample lies in the top ten. Sequenced input: blood. Receptor source: a man aged 55 to 70 in good health.

CDR3 protein: CASSLGAGGIYGYTF. As DNA, the CDR3 is TGTGCCAGCAGCTTAGGGGCGGGGGGGATATATGGCTACACCTTC. The V gene is TRBV7-9, the J gene TRBJ1-2, with TRBD1 as a possible D gene (5 bases). Trimming removed 1 base from V and 5 bases from J, with 14 bases in between. Per germline, CDR1 SEHNR and CDR2 FQNEAQ (reference sequence). The CDR3 is made up of 15 amino acids.

The chain has TRBV6-5 and TRBJ1-1; weak D call: TRBD1 (5 bases). CDR3 length equals 15 residues. V lost 6 bases and J lost 2, with 16 bases in between. The germline V gene has CDR1 MNHEY and CDR2 SVGAGI. Here the CDR3 reads CASSPGPGDNTEAFF. The CDR3 DNA follows: TGTGCCAGCAGCCCAGGGCCGGGGGATAACACTGAAGCTTTCTTT.

This clone turned up a few times. This rearrangement joins TRBV6-5 to TRBJ1-1; D possibly corresponds to TRBD1 (5 bases). Trimming left V 3 bases short and J 1 base short, with 9 bases between. The CDR3 extends over 14 amino acids. Germline V CDR1 and CDR2: MNHEY, SVGAGI. CDR3 in amino acids: CASSYGGPNTEAFF. CDR3 DNA sequence: TGTGCCAGCAGTTATGGGGGACCGAACACTGAAGCTTTCTTT.

The rearrangement uses TRBV19 and TRBJ2-7; TRBD2 agrees at 13 bases. There are 16 residues in the CDR3. The ends lost 4 bases at V and 3 bases at J; junction bases unmatched: 6. CDR1 and CDR2 (germline): LNHDA, SQIVND (reference sequence). The CDR3 sequence: CASSKTSGRINYEQYF. The CDR3, as DNA: TGTGCCAGTAGTAAGACTAGCGGGAGGATTAACTACGAGCAGTACTTC.

The chain links TRBV2 to TRBJ2-3; D ambiguous. CDR3 size: 11 residues. V lost 9 bases and J 6 bases, leaving 10 bases between the germline ends. Per the germline V gene, CDR1 is SNHLY and CDR2 is FYNNEI. The CDR3 is CASQLGDTQYF. CDR3 sequence (DNA): TGTGCCAGTCAATTGGGGGATACGCAGTATTTT. Drawing the rest from reference TRBV2 and TRBJ2-3, the complete variable domain is EPEVTQTPSHQVTQMGQEVILRCVPISNHLYFYWYRQILGQKVEFLVSFYNNEISEKSEIFDDQFSVERPDGSNFTLKIRSTKLEDSAMYFCASQLGDTQYFGPGTRLTVL.

The chain uses TRBV6-5 and TRBJ2-3; no definite D call. Trimming removed 6 bases at V and 4 bases at J, with 8 bases between. The CDR3 has 12 amino acids. Germline CDR1 MNHEY, CDR2 SVGAGI. CDR3 bases: TGTGCCAGCAGCTCGGCGGCAGATACGCAGTATTTT. Its protein is CASSSAADTQYF.

The genes are TRBV29-1 and TRBJ2-1; perhaps TRBD2 as D (6 bases). The CDR3 has 11 amino acids. The V and J ends lost 7 bases and 4 bases respectively, with 8 bases between them. The germline gives CDR1 SQVTM, CDR2 ANQGSEA. CDR3 DNA: TGCAGCGGGGGACTTTACAATGAGCAGTTCTTC. This sequence encodes CSGGLYNEQFF.

Only a few counts were recorded for this clone. A read error may produce the germline difference seen at one junction end. The rearrangement joins TRBV7-7 to TRBJ2-1; 9 nucleotides agree with TRBD2. The CDR3 has 13 residues. The germline V gene has CDR1 SSHAT and CDR2 FNYEAQ (reference sequence). CDR3 coding DNA: TGTGCTAGCAGCTTAATGCGGGAGGGTGAGCAGTTCTTC. Residues: CASSLMREGEQFF.

Regarding this clone: The identical CDR3 is also encoded by other nucleotide sequences in the sample. This chain links TRBV5-1 with TRBJ1-3; D remains ambiguous. CDR3 length: 14 residues. Germline V gene sequence: CDR1 SGHRS, CDR2 YFSETQ. V was shortened by 4 bases and J by 0 bases, with 8 bases between the two germline ends. The chain's CDR3 is CASSLTTSGNTIYF. For the CDR3, the DNA is TGCGCCAGCAGCCTTACAACCTCTGGAAACACCATATATTTT.

The chain links TRBV12-3 or TRBV12-4 to TRBJ2-5; TRBD1 or TRBD2 may be the D gene (5 bases each). The CDR3 is 13 amino acids. V was clipped by 3 bases and J by 4 bases, with 9 bases between them. Here the CDR3 DNA reads TGTGCCAGCAGTTTGAGGGACCGAGAGACCCAGTACTTC. Translated: CASSLRDRETQYF.

The chain recombines TRBV28 with TRBJ1-1, with 10 bases aligning to TRBD1. The germline CDR1 and CDR2 sequences are MDHEN and SYDVKM. The length of the CDR3 is 16 residues. V lost 5 bases, J lost 11 bases, and 17 bases stayed unmatched. CDR3 DNA: TGTGCCAGCAGTCCACCCCCGGGACAGGGGCCACCGAGGGCTTTCTTT. Encoded protein: CASSPPPGQGPPRAFF.